This T cell receptor beta chain stems from a study of STAT5B mutations in CD4+ large granular lymphocyte leukemia. The V and J ends lost 1 base and 5 bases respectively, with 17 bases between them. Germline CDR1 reads SEHNR; CDR2 reads FQNEAQ (reference sequence). This CDR3 spans 17 amino acids. Sequencing was performed with immunoSEQ multiplex PCR; in TCRdb, only in-frame clones are kept and a portion is missing. Of 45,000 to 55,000 clones in the sample, under 80% were seen once. The clonotype was recovered from a human donor in good health. Sequences were obtained from CD4+ T cells from blood buffy coats. V gene TRBV7-9 combines with J gene TRBJ1-4, with D tentatively TRBD1 (5 bases). The CDR3 sequence is CASSLGRDSNPNEKLFF. The DNA for the CDR3 is TGTGCCAGCAGCTTAGGGAGGGACTCTAACCCAAATGAAAAACTGTTTTTT.